The T cell receptor beta chain described here comes from a study of blood T cell repertoires in COVID-19 (dated by TCRdb to about 2020). In terms of the full investigation: Recovered participants in ImmuneRACE Cohort 3 were defined as having two consecutive negative NP/OP PCR tests, clearance from a healthcare professional, or resolution of symptoms. Sample metadata almost always included a de-identified subject ID, COVID-19 status, age in years and sex. Samples from collaborators originated in the United States, Italy and Spain and spanned both the acute and convalescent phases of COVID-19. Where available, HLA class I and class II types were obtained from metadata supplied by the sample provider rather than from assay-based typing. Deeply sampled blood TCRbeta repertoires from subjects exposed to, actively infected with, or recovered from COVID-19 were included in the dataset. The samples were drawn from two sources: the first 160 participants of the ongoing ImmuneRACE study, and over 1,000 subjects contributed by 6 global collaborators. The material from the prospective study consisted of cDNA or gDNA derived from T cells, B-cell-depleted T cells, or PBMCs. The repertoires were made available in a free public database intended to serve as a resource for research on the immune response to SARS-CoV-2.

What the authors observed across the whole study: Clinical and demographic metadata were provided uncurated, with the amount varying by source and participant.

On this clone: The specificity of this receptor is unknown. No clone much larger than this one lies a single base away; base qualities are absent.

Enrolling through a virtual design, the prospective study's participants ranged in age from roughly 18 to 100 years and lived across 20 to 30 United States geographic areas. In the prospective study, participants were assigned to cohorts based on the clinical history participants reported in a screening survey and a study questionnaire. In the prospective study, whole blood, serum and a nasopharyngeal or oropharyngeal swab were collected from each participant by mobile phlebotomists. Participants in the prospective study had the option to provide additional blood draws and questionnaires over a 2-month period. Before DNA extraction, blood samples from the prospective study were shipped at room temperature or frozen. From cysteine to phenylalanine, the CDR3 is 15 amino acids long. Just the 45-base CDR3 DNA is kept, in frame starting at base 1. The junction shows trimming of 4 bases on V and 6 bases on J, and the gene matches do not reach 8 bases of it. For CDR1 and CDR2, the germline V gene (reference sequence) lists LGHDT and YNNKEL.

TCRbeta CDR3 regions were amplified from genomic DNA by means of the immunoSEQ Assay, a bias-controlled multiplex PCR. The paper's processing steps were these. Nucleated cell counts per sample were estimated from amplification of reference gene primers within the assay. To quantify the absolute abundance of each unique TCRbeta CDR3 rearrangement, sequence reads were collapsed and filtered. For each sample, productive Simpson clonality was calculated as the square root of Simpson's diversity index across productive rearrangements. TCRdb obtained this table from immuneACCESS and retained in-frame rearrangements with V and J assigned. These tables miss some clones; where compared with another copy, unresolved V genes account for less than half of the shortfall, and the remainder is unexplained. V, J and clone size were drawn from that table, and D and trimming were deduced from the DNA. The sample contains around 140,000 clones, approximately 87% of them found a single time. Roughly 3.8% of the sample is held by the ten biggest clonotypes.

The clonotype originates from a middle-aged man in a cohort exposed to, infected with or recovered from COVID-19 (not recorded which). The sample comprised PBMCs or T cells enriched from blood (not recorded which). This chain is built from TRBV3-1 (or the pseudogene TRBV3-2) and TRBJ2-2, and 7 junctional nucleotides match TRBD2. The nucleotide sequence reads TGTGCCAGCAGCCCGGGGCGGGGGAGGCCCGGGGAGCTGTTTTTT. The translation is CASSPGRGRPGELFF.